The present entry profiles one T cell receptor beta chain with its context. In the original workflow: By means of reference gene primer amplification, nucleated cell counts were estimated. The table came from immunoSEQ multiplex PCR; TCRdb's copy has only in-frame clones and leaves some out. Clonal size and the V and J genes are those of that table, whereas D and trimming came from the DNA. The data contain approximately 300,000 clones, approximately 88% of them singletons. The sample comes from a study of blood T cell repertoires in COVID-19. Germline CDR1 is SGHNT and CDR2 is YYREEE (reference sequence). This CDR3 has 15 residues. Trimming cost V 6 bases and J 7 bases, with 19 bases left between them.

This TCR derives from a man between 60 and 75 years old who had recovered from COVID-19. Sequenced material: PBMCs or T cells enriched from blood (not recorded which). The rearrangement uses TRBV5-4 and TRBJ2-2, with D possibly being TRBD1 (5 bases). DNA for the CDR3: TGTGCCAGCAACACAGGAAGTACGGTGGGCGGGGAGCTGTTTTTT. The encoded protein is CASNTGSTVGGELFF.